This TCR beta chain was identified during a study of cytomegalovirus exposure and HLA in healthy donors. About the study: There were some 120 million unique TCR beta sequences, drawn from about 180 million T cells, in an earlier analysis.

The PCR contained 60 Vbeta and 13 Jbeta primers. Profiled with immunoSEQ multiplex PCR; TCRdb holds only in-frame clones, not every one. The sample comprises about 250,000 clones, 75% to 85% of which are singletons, and roughly 0.31% rests with the top ten. Findings and caveats of the study: V- and J-gene trimming in TCR beta was tied to a missense DCLRE1C variant by an analysis performed later. In a later analysis, parvovirus B19, influenza, CMV and Epstein-Barr virus appeared linked to several top co-occurrence clusters. In vitro work confirmed that three CMV-associated chains recognize CMV antigens.

Germline V lookup: CDR1 SEHNR, CDR2 FQNEAQ (reference sequence). Trimming cost V 0 bases and J 5 bases; bases outside gene matches: 7. This CDR3 has 17 residues. As regards this clone: What it binds is not known.

The sample comprised PBMCs. The sequence was collected from a girl aged 2 to 10 in good health and CMV-seronegative. The chain has TRBV7-9 and TRBJ2-2; TRBD1 agrees at 9 bases. The CDR3 region is CASSLAPGQGRTGELFF. The CDR3 DNA sequence: TGTGCCAGCAGCTTAGCCCCGGGACAGGGCCGAACCGGGGAGCTGTTTTTT.